These 13 T cell receptor beta chains share one sample of origin, sequenced in a study of blood T cell repertoires in COVID-19. Sequenced by immunoSEQ multiplex PCR; TCRdb stores in-frame clones only, minus some. There are about 420,000 clones in the sample; about 90% occur only once, and less than 0.95% lies in the top ten. The sample taken for sequencing was peripheral blood. These receptors came from a man between 18 and 35 years old with COVID-19, enrolled during active disease.

V is TRBV5-5 and J is TRBJ2-6, with 10 nucleotides matching TRBD1. This CDR3 contains 19 residues. Per germline, CDR1 SGHKS and CDR2 YYEKEE (reference sequence). J lost 0 bases, V lost 5 bases, and 11 bases had no gene match. The CDR3 region is CASREGSGQGISGANVLTF. In DNA form, the CDR3 reads TGTGCCAGCAGAGAGGGCTCGGGACAGGGGATCTCTGGGGCCAACGTCCTGACTTTC.

This clone was detected only a few times. The V and J genes are TRBV12-3 or TRBV12-4 and TRBJ1-4; no clear D gene. This CDR3 contains 13 residues. Trimming cost V 2 bases and J 8 bases, with 9 bases left between them. CDR3 coding DNA: TGTGCCAGCAGTTTATACGGGTTGGAAAAACTGTTTTTT. Protein product: CASSLYGLEKLFF.

The chain joins TRBV2 to TRBJ1-1; the match to TRBD1 covers 11 bases. Germline V gene sequence: CDR1 SNHLY, CDR2 FYNNEI. Trimming cost V 6 bases and J 0 bases; bases outside gene matches: 9. The CDR3 runs 17 residues. CDR3: CASSKRTGGLVNTEAFF. The CDR3 nucleotides read TGTGCCAGCAGCAAACGGACAGGGGGCCTGGTGAACACTGAAGCTTTCTTT.

This chain links TRBV24-1 with TRBJ2-2, with 7 positions matching TRBD1. Per germline, CDR1 KGHDR and CDR2 SFDVKD. The CDR3 covers 16 residues. J was trimmed by 4 bases and V by 4 bases; bases with no gene match: 8. In DNA, the CDR3 is TGTGCCACCAGTGACCCCGGACAGGTGTTCACCGGGGAGCTGTTTTTT. Translation: CATSDPGQVFTGELFF.

J is TRBJ1-6 and V is TRBV27; 9 bases align to TRBD1. With V trimmed by 8 bases and J by 5 bases, 19 bases remained unmatched. CDR1 MNHEY and CDR2 SMNVEV come from the germline V gene (reference sequence). This CDR3 has 19 amino acids. CDR3: CASGTGTGLRGLNNSPLHF. The CDR3 DNA follows: TGTGCCAGCGGGACGGGGACAGGGCTTCGGGGGCTGAATAATTCACCCCTCCACTTT.

V is TRBV5-6 and J is TRBJ1-2, with a possible D match to TRBD1 (6 bases). The germline V gene has CDR1 SGHDT and CDR2 YYEEEE. V lost 4 bases and J lost 8, with 18 bases in between. The CDR3 runs to 14 residues. Here the CDR3 reads CASSQKMGARGYTF. The CDR3 nucleotides are TGTGCCAGCAGCCAAAAAATGGGGGCGCGGGGCTACACCTTC.

This chain joins TRBV2 and TRBJ2-5, with 12 positions matching TRBD1. The V gene end was trimmed by 6 bases and the J gene end by 5 bases; junction bases not matched to a gene: 7. The CDR3 covers 15 residues. Germline-derived CDR1 and CDR2 are SNHLY and FYNNEI. The CDR3 nucleotides read TGTGCCAGCAGGGGTGGGACAGGGGGCGCGGAGACCCAGTACTTC. Translation gives CASRGGTGGAETQYF.

The chain joins TRBV10-3 to TRBJ1-2; 8 nucleotides match TRBD1. The CDR3 is 14 residues long. From germline, CDR1 is ENHRY and CDR2 SYGVKD. J lost 6 bases, V lost 1 base, and 4 bases had no gene match. CDR3 residues: CAISEWTGKDGYTF. CDR3 DNA: TGTGCCATCAGTGAGTGGACAGGGAAAGATGGCTACACCTTC.

The V gene is TRBV5-1, the J gene TRBJ2-3, with a weak D call TRBD2 (6 bases). Germline V CDR1 and CDR2: SGHRS, YFSETQ. Trimming removed 7 bases at V and 0 bases at J, with 15 bases between. The CDR3 runs to 15 residues. Written as DNA, the CDR3 is TGCGCCAGCGGGGAGGCAGCCGTTAGCACAGATACGCAGTATTTT. Its translation is CASGEAAVSTDTQYF.

This clone has just one count. The chain couples TRBV28 to TRBJ1-6, with 9 bases identical to TRBD1. V gave up 6 bases and J gave up 9 bases; unmatched junction bases: 12. In germline, CDR1 is MDHEN, CDR2 SYDVKM. CDR3 size: 16 residues. This chain's CDR3 is CASRPLTGGRFSPLHF. CDR3 DNA: TGTGCCAGCAGACCCTTGACAGGGGGAAGGTTTTCACCCCTCCACTTT.

V usage is TRBV13 and J usage is TRBJ1-1; 7 positions match TRBD1. CDR3 length: 16 amino acids. The germline gives CDR1 PRHDT, CDR2 FYEKMQ (reference sequence). Trimming took 2 bases from V and 1 from J; bases not matched to a gene: 7. The CDR3 region has the DNA TGTGCCAGCAGCTTAAGGGACAGTGGGGCGAACACTGAAGCTTTCTTT. Protein: CASSLRDSGANTEAFF.

V usage is TRBV20-1 and J usage is TRBJ2-5; D is perhaps TRBD2 (6 bases). Germline CDR1 reads DFQATT; CDR2 reads SNEGSKA (reference sequence). The CDR3 sequence is 14 residues long. The V end was cut by 3 bases, the J end by 4 bases, with 15 bases between. The CDR3 bases are TGCAGTGCTAGTTTTGCGGGAATGAGAGAGACCCAGTACTTC. This codes for CSASFAGMRETQYF.

The V gene is TRBV27, the J gene TRBJ2-1; D possibly corresponds to TRBD2 (6 bases). The CDR3 is 15 residues long. Deletions cut 5 bases from V and 9 bases from J, with 20 bases between. Germline CDR1 and CDR2: MNHEY and SMNVEV (reference sequence). CDR3 loop: CASSHSNRLEGEQFF. The CDR3 DNA reads TGTGCCAGCAGTCACTCCAATCGACTAGAAGGTGAGCAGTTCTTC.